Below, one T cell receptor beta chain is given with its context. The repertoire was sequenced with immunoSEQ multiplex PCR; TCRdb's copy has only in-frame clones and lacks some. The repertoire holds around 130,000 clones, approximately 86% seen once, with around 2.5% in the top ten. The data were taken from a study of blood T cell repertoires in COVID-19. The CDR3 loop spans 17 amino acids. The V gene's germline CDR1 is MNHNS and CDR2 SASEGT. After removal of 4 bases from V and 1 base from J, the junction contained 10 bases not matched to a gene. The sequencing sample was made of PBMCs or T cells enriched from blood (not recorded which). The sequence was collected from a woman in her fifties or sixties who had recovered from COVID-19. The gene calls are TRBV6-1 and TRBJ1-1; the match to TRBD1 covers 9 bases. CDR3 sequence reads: CASSGRDRVVGNTEAFF. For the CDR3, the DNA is TGTGCCAGCAGTGGCCGGGACAGGGTAGTTGGGAACACTGAAGCTTTCTTT.